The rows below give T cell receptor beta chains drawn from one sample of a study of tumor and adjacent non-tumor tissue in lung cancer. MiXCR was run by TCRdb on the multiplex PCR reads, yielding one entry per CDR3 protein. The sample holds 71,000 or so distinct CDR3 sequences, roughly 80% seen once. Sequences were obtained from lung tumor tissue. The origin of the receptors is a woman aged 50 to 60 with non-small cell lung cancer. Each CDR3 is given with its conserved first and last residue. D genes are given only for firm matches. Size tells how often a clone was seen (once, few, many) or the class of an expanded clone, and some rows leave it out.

TGTGCCAGTAGCTCAACACGTCAGGGGGCAGATACGCAGTATTTT | CASSSTRQGADTQYF | TRBJ2-3 | TRBD1 | - | TRBV7-3
TGTGCCAGTAGCCAACCGGGACAGGGGGTTTATGAGCAGTACTTC | CASSQPGQGVYEQYF | TRBJ2-7 | TRBD1 | - | TRBV6-6
TGTGCCAGCAGTTTCGTGGGGGGACAAGAGACCCAGTACTTC | CASSFVGGQETQYF | TRBJ2-5 | - | - | TRBV11-2
TGTACCACCAGTGATTTTGGCACTGGACTGTGGAAGAACACCGCGGAGCTGTTTTTT | CTTSDFGTGLWKNTAELFF | TRBJ2-2 | - | once | TRBV24-1
TGTAGCGTGCGAATCCGGGAGAGTGGGTCCTACGAGCAGTACTTC | CSVRIRESGSYEQYF | TRBJ2-7 | - | - | TRBV29-1
TGTGCCAGCAGTAGACCCACCGGGGAGCTGTTTTTT | CASSRPTGELFF | TRBJ2-2 | - | few | TRBV2
TGCAGTGCTAGCCCCGACAGGGTGAATCAGCCCCAGCATTTT | CSASPDRVNQPQHF | TRBJ1-5 | TRBD1 | many | TRBV20-1
TGCAGCGTTGTTGGGGCCTCTTTATGTGACACCCAATACTTC | CSVVGASLCDTQYF | TRBJ2-5 | - | once | TRBV29-1
TGTGACAGCAGCCCGGGGGGCTCGGGGGCCAACGTCCTGACTTTC | CDSSPGGSGANVLTF | TRBJ2-6 | - | - | TRBV5-4
TGCGATAGCAGCCAAGAGGCCACTAGCTACGAGCAGAACTTC | CDSSQEATSYEQNF | TRBJ2-7 | - | - | TRBV4-1
TGTGCCAGCAACTTAGGGTGGGAGAGTTGCAATGAGCAGTTCTTC | CASNLGWESCNEQFF | TRBJ2-1 | - | - | TRBV11-1
TGTGCCGGCAGTGGCGCAACTAATGAAAAACTGTTTTTT | CAGSGATNEKLFF | TRBJ1-4 | - | - | TRBV12-3/TRBV12-4
TGCATCAACAGTGAGGCAGATACGCAGTATTTT | CINSEADTQYF | TRBJ2-3 | - | - | TRBV10-2
TGTGCCAGCATAAGCTTCCACGGGAGGGGCACAGATACGCAGTATTTT | CASISFHGRGTDTQYF | TRBJ2-3 | TRBD2 | - | TRBV28
TGCACTAGCAGCCAAGATCAGACTTCCTACAATGAGCAGTTCTTC | CTSSQDQTSYNEQFF | TRBJ2-1 | - | - | TRBV4-1
TGTGTCAGCTCCCAAAATCCCTACAATGTGCAGTTCTTC | CVSSQNPYNVQFF | TRBJ2-1 | - | few | TRBV11-3
TGTGCCAGCAGAATGCGGACTAGCTGGTCGGGTGAGCAGTTCTTC | CASRMRTSWSGEQFF | TRBJ2-1 | TRBD2 | - | TRBV6-5
TGTGCCAGTAGCCTCGCGGGACACCCATATAACGAGCAGTACTTC | CASSLAGHPYNEQYF | TRBJ2-7 | - | - | TRBV11-2
TGTGTCAGCAGCTTAGGAAGTAGCGGGAGTGGTTTAGAGCAGTACTTC | CVSSLGSSGSGLEQYF | TRBJ2-7 | TRBD2 | - | TRBV7-8
TGCAGTGCGGAACTAGCGGAAGGATCCTACGAGCAGTACTTC | CSAELAEGSYEQYF | TRBJ2-7 | TRBD2 | - | TRBV20-1